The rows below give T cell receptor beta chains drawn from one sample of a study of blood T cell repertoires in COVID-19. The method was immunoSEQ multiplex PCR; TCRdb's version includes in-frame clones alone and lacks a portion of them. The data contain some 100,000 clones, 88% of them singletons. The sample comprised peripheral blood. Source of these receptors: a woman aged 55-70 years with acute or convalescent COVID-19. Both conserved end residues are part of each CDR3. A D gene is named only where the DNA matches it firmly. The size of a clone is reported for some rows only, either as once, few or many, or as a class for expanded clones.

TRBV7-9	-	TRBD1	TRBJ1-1	TGTGCCAGCAGCTCAGAAACAGGGGCCCCTAGCGAAGCTTTCTTT	CASSSETGAPSEAFF
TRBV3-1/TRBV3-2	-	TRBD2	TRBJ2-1	TGTGCCAGCAGCCCAACTAGCGGAGGCTACAATGAGCAGTTCTTC	CASSPTSGGYNEQFF
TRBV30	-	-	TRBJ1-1	TGTGCCTGGAGTGTTCCTTTGAGCACAGTGAACACTGAAGCTTTCTTT	CAWSVPLSTVNTEAFF
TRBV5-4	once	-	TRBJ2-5	TGTGCCAGCAGCTTTCGGGAGCTAACAGAGACCCAGTACTTC	CASSFRELTETQYF
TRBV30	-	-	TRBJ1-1	TGTGCCTGGAAGAGGGTGGGGAGGAACACTGAAGCTTTCTTT	CAWKRVGRNTEAFF
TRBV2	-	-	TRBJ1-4	TGTGCCAGCAGTCGGACCGGAGGTGAAAAACTGTTTTTT	CASSRTGGEKLFF
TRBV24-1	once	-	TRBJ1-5	TGTGCCACCAGTGACCCCGGAAAGGGGAGCAATCAGCCCCAGCATTTT	CATSDPGKGSNQPQHF
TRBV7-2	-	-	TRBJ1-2	TGTGCCAGCAGCTTAGTCGAGGCCAACTATGGCTACACCTTC	CASSLVEANYGYTF
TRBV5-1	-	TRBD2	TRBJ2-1	TGCGCCAGCAGCCCGGGACTAGCCCAGTACAATGAGCAGTTCTTC	CASSPGLAQYNEQFF
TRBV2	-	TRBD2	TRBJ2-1	TGTGCCAGCAGCGGGACTATTGAGCAGTTCTTC	CASSGTIEQFF
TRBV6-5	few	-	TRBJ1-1	TGTGCCAGCAGGACAGGTGCGAACACTGAAGCTTTCTTT	CASRTGANTEAFF
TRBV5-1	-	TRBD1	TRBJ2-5	TGCGCCAGCAGCTTGGGCTTACAGGGGACCCAAGAGACCCAGTACTTC	CASSLGLQGTQETQYF
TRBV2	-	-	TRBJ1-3	TGTGCCAGCAGTGAAGCGCTCGGGGGGCTGAGCTCTGGAAACACCATATATTTT	CASSEALGGLSSGNTIYF
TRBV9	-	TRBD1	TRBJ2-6	TGTGCCAGCAGCCCCCGACAGGGCTCTGGGGCCAACGTCCTGACTTTC	CASSPRQGSGANVLTF
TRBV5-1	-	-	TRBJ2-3	TGCGCCAGCAGTCCACAGGGATTTGGGACAGATACGCAGTATTTT	CASSPQGFGTDTQYF
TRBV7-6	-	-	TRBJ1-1	TGTGCCAGCAGCTTAAGGGTTGACAGCGGGGCTTTCTTT	CASSLRVDSGAFF
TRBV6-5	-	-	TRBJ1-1	TGTGCCAGCAGTTACGCCTCTCTGGGAGAGAACACTGAAGCTTTCTTT	CASSYASLGENTEAFF
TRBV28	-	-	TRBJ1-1	TGTGCCAGCAGTGCCGAGTTTGGGCGGGTGAACACTGAAGCTTTCTTT	CASSAEFGRVNTEAFF
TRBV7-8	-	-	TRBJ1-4	TGTGCCAGCAGCTTAATCGCAGGGAGGCTTAAATCCGAAAAACTGTTTTTT	CASSLIAGRLKSEKLFF
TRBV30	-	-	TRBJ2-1	TGTGCCTGGAGTCCCCAACTGAGCTCCTACAATGAGCAGTTCTTC	CAWSPQLSSYNEQFF
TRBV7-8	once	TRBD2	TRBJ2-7	TGTGCCAGCAGCTTAACTAGCGGCGTCTACGAGCAGTACTTC	CASSLTSGVYEQYF
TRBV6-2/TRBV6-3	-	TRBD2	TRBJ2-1	TGTGCCAGCAGTTACTCGAAGAGGTCCGGGACTAGCGGGACTTCCTACAATGAGCAGTTCTTC	CASSYSKRSGTSGTSYNEQFF
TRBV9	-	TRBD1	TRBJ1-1	TGTGCCAGCAGCCCACAGGGGTGGGACACTGAAGCTTTCTTT	CASSPQGWDTEAFF
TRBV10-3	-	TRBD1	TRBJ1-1	TGTGCCATCTCGACCCCGGGACAGGGGAACACTGAAGCTTTCTTT	CAISTPGQGNTEAFF
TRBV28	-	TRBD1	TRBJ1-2	TGTGCCAGCAGTTTTAAGGGGGCGGGCTATGGCTACACCTTC	CASSFKGAGYGYTF
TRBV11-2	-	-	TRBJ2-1	TGTGCCAGCAGCCCGGCTAGAGCTGGCGAGCAGTTCTTC	CASSPARAGEQFF
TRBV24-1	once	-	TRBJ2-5	TGTGCCACCAGTGAGCGGGGGCCGTGGGAGACCCAGTACTTC	CATSERGPWETQYF
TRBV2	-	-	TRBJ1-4	TGTGCCAGCAGTGTTGGAGGACAGCTTAATGAAAAACTGTTTTTT	CASSVGGQLNEKLFF
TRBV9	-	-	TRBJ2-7	TGTGCCAGCAGCGACGACTTGACCTACGAGCAGTACTTC	CASSDDLTYEQYF
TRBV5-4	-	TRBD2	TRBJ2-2	TGTGCAGCCGGGGGAGGGCCCGCCGGGGAGCTGTTTTTT	CAAGGGPAGELFF
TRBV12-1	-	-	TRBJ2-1	TGTGCCATACTTTCCTACAGGGACAGTGAGCAGTTCTTC	CAILSYRDSEQFF
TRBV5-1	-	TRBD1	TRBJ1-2	TGCGCCAGCAGCTTGGCCGGTACAGGGGGAGGCTATGGCTACACCTTC	CASSLAGTGGGYGYTF
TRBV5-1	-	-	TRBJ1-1	TGCGCCAGCAGCCCTCAGGAGGGAAGCACTGAAGCTTTCTTT	CASSPQEGSTEAFF
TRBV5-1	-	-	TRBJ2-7	TGCGCCAGCAGCTCAGACTACGAGCAGTACTTC	CASSSDYEQYF
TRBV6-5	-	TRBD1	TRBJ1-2	TGTGCCAGCAGGCCCGGGACAGGGGTTGGGGGCTACACCTTC	CASRPGTGVGGYTF
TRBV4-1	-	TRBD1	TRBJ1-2	TGCGCCAGCAGCCAGACAGGGTCGGTAGGCTACACCTTC	CASSQTGSVGYTF
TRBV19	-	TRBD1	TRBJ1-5	TGTGCCAGTAGTATGAGGAATGGACAGGGGGCGGTTGGTCAGCCCCAGCATTTT	CASSMRNGQGAVGQPQHF
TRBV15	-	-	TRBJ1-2	TGTGCCACCAGCAGAGATACGGGAGTGTCTAACTATGGCTACACCTTC	CATSRDTGVSNYGYTF
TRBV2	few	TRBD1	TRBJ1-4	TGTGCCAGCAGTAGGGACAGTCCTAATGAAAAACTGTTTTTT	CASSRDSPNEKLFF
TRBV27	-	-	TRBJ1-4	TGTGCCAGCACCACGACAGCACTAAATGAAAAACTGTTTTTT	CASTTTALNEKLFF
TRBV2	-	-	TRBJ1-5	TGTGCCAGCGGACGGAGACGGGGGACCGACTCGGTTAGCAATCAGCCCCAGCATTTT	CASGRRRGTDSVSNQPQHF
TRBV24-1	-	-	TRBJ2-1	TGTGCCACCAGTGATTCCCACTACAATGAGCAGTTCTTC	CATSDSHYNEQFF
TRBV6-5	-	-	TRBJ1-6	TGTGCCAGCACCCTACAGCTTTCACCCCTCCACTTT	CASTLQLSPLHF
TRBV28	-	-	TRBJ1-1	TGTGCCAGCACCCCGGCGGCAGCCACTTTGAACACTGAAGCTTTCTTT	CASTPAAATLNTEAFF
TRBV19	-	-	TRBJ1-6	TGTGCCAGTACCCTGGGGCGTTCGTTAATTAATTCACCCCTCCACTTT	CASTLGRSLINSPLHF
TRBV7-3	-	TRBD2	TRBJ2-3	TGTGCCAGCAGCCCGGGGGGTTTCACTACAGATACGCAGTATTTT	CASSPGGFTTDTQYF
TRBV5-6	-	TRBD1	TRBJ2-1	TGTGCCAGCAGGGGAGACAGGGGAAGCTCCTACAATGAGCAGTTCTTC	CASRGDRGSSYNEQFF
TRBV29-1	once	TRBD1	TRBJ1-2	TGCAGCGCTCTACAGGGGACTAACTATGGCTACACCTTC	CSALQGTNYGYTF
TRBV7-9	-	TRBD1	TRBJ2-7	TGTGCCAGCAGCTTTTCAGGGACAGGGCATTTAGAGCAGTACTTC	CASSFSGTGHLEQYF
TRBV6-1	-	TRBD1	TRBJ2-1	TGTGCCAGCAGTGGACAGGGCGGCAACGTATGGGGTGGTGAGCAGTTCTTC	CASSGQGGNVWGGEQFF
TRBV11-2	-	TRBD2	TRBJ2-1	TGTGCCAGCAGCTTAGCGCATGGACTAGCGGGAGAGCAGTTCTTC	CASSLAHGLAGEQFF
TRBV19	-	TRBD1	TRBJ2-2	TGTGCCAGTAGTCCCGGGACAGGGATCGGGGAGCTGTTTTTT	CASSPGTGIGELFF
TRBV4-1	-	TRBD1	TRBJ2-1	TGCGCCAGCAGCCAGGCGACAGGGGGTGAGCAGTTCTTC	CASSQATGGEQFF